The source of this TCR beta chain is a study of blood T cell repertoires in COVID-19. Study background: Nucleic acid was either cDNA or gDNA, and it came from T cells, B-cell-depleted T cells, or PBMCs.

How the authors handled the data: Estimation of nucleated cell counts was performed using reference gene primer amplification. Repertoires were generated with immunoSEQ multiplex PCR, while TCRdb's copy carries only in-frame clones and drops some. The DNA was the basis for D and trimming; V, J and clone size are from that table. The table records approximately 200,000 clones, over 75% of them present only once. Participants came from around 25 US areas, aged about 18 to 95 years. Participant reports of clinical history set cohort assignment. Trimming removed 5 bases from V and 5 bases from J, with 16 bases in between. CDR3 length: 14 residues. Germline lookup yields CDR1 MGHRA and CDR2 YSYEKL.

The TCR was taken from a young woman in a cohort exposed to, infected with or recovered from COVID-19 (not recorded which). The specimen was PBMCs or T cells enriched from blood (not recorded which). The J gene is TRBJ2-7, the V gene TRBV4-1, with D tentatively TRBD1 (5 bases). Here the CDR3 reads CASSYQGRLDEQYF. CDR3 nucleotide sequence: TGCGCCAGCAGCTACCAGGGTAGACTGGACGAGCAGTACTTC.